The present T cell receptor (beta chain) was sequenced within a study of T cells in Graves' hyperthyroidism and ophthalmopathy. Amplification targeted TCR beta CDR3 regions from RNA transcripts. HTBI primers were the set used in a first-round RT-PCR of the TCR CDR3. TCRdb reanalysed the multiplex PCR reads using MiXCR and keeps one entry per CDR3 protein. The sample contains approximately 210,000 distinct CDR3 sequences, approximately 17% of which appear only once. This CDR3 contains 16 residues. After removal of 6 bases from V and 4 bases from J, the junction contained 8 bases not matched to a gene. Germline CDR1 and CDR2: MDHEN and SYDVKM. This clonotype occurred many times.

J is TRBJ2-1 and V is TRBV28; TRBD2 matches 11 bases. This clonotype originated in a man aged 45-65 years with Graves' hyperthyroidism. Material: blood. The CDR3 sequence: CASSLAGGPLYNEQFF. CDR3 bases: TGTGCCAGCAGCCTAGCGGGAGGCCCCCTTTACAATGAGCAGTTCTTC. The full variable domain, rest sourced from reference TRBV28 and TRBJ2-1, is DVKVTQSSRYLVKRTGEKVFLECVQDMDHENMFWYRQDPGLGLRLIYFSYDVKMKEKGDIPEGYSVSREKKERFSLILESASTNQTSMYLCASSLAGGPLYNEQFFGPGTRLTVL.